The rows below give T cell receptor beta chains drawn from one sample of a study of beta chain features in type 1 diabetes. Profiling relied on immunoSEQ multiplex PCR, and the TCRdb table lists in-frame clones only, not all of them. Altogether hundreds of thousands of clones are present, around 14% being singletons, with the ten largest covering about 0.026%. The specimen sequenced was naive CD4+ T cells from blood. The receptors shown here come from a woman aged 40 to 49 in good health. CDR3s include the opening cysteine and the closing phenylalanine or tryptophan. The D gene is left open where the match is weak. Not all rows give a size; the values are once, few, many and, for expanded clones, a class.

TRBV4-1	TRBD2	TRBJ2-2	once	TGCGCCAGCAGCCAAGGACTAGCGGGACTGAACACCGGGGAGCTGTTTTTT	CASSQGLAGLNTGELFF
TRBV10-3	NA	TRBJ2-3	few	TGTGCCATCAGTGAGTCGAGGCTGTTCACAGATACGCAGTATTTT	CAISESRLFTDTQYF
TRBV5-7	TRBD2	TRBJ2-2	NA	TGTGCCAGAACCAAGGGACTAGGGAGCACCGGGGAGCTGTTTTTT	CARTKGLGSTGELFF
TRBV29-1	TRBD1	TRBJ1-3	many	TGCAGCGTCAATGGACAGGGAGGAAACACCATATATTTT	CSVNGQGGNTIYF
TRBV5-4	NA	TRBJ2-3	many	TGTGCCAGCAGCTTGGCCTATAATACGCAGTATTTT	CASSLAYNTQYF
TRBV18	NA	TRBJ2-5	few	TGTGCCAGCTCACACCTGGGGCGCCAAGAGACCCAGTACTTC	CASSHLGRQETQYF
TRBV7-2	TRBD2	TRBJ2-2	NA	TGTGCCAGCAGTAAAACTATTCCGGGACTAGCGGCAAACACCGGGGAGCTGTTTTTT	CASSKTIPGLAANTGELFF
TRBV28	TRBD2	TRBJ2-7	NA	TGTGCCAGCAGTTTAGGCGGGGGGGCTTACGAGCAGTACTTC	CASSLGGGAYEQYF
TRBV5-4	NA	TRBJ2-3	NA	TGTGCCAGCAGGCTTTCGGGGGTTAGTACAGATACGCAGTATTTT	CASRLSGVSTDTQYF
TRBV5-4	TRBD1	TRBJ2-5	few	TGTGCCAGCAGCCGAGGACAGGGACAAGAGACCCAGTACTTC	CASSRGQGQETQYF
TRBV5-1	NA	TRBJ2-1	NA	TGCGCCAGCAGCGCCAAGGGGGGGCCTTGGGATGAGCAGTTCTTC	CASSAKGGPWDEQFF
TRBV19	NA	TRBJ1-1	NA	TGTGCCAGTAGTATAGATGATAGTACTGAAGCTTTCTTT	CASSIDDSTEAFF
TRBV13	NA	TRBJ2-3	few	TGTGCCAGCAGCCCCCCGGACGGGGCAGATACGCAGTATTTT	CASSPPDGADTQYF
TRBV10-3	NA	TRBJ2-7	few	TGTGCCATCAGTGAGTCAGGGGGAGTGAGCGAGCAGTACTTC	CAISESGGVSEQYF
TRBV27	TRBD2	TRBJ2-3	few	TGTGCCAGTCGACCTGAAGGACTAGGGACAGATACGCAGTATTTT	CASRPEGLGTDTQYF
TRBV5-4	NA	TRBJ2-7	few	TGTGCCAGCAGTCAGGGTACCTACGAGCAGTACTTC	CASSQGTYEQYF
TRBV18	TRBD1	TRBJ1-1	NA	TGTGCCAGCTCACCGGATCGCAGGGGGATCACTGAAGCTTTCTTT	CASSPDRRGITEAFF
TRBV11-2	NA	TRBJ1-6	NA	TGTGCCAGCAGTTCCCTAGTCTCACCCCTCCACTTT	CASSSLVSPLHF
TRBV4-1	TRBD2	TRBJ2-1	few	TGCGCCAGCAGCCAAGGAGCGGGGGGGAGGAACAATGAGCAGTTCTTC	CASSQGAGGRNNEQFF
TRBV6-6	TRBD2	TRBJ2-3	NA	TGTGCCAGCAGACAAGGACTAGCGGGTACAGATACGCAGTATTTT	CASRQGLAGTDTQYF
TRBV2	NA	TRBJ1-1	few	TGTGCCAGCAGCGCCGGGAGTACTGAAGCTTTCTTT	CASSAGSTEAFF
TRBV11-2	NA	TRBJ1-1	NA	TGTGCCAGCAGCTCCTTAAGGGGGATATGGGAGGAAGCTTTCTTT	CASSSLRGIWEEAFF
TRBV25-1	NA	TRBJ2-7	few	TGTGCCAGCGAGGGTGGACAGAAGGCCTACGAGCAGTACTTC	CASEGGQKAYEQYF
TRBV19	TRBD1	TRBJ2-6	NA	TGTAAAAGGACAGGTCGGATTTCGTCTGGGGCCAACGTCCTGACTTTC	CKRTGRISSGANVLTF
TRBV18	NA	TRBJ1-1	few	TGTGCCAGTCTATTACAGGGTCCCACTGAAGCTTTCTTT	CASLLQGPTEAFF
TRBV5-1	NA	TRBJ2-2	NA	TGCGCCAGCAGCCAAACGACTAGTTCCGGGGAGCTGTTTTTT	CASSQTTSSGELFF
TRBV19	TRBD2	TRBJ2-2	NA	TGTGCCAGTAGGTTAGCGGGGGGGCTGAACACCGGGGAGCTGTTTTTT	CASRLAGGLNTGELFF
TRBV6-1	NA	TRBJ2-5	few	TGTGCCAGCAGTGAATTGGGGGGGGCCCAAGAGACCCAGTACTTC	CASSELGGAQETQYF
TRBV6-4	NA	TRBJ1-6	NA	TGTGCCAGCAGCACGGGGATATCGGGCTCACCCCTCCACTTT	CASSTGISGSPLHF
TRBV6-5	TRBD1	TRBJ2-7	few	TGTGCCAGCAGTTACGAAGGGGGCAGAACCTACGAGCAGTACTTC	CASSYEGGRTYEQYF
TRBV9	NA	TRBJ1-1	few	TGTGCCAGCAGCGTCGCGGGCCAGAACACTGAAGCTTTCTTT	CASSVAGQNTEAFF
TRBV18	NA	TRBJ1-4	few	TGTGCCAGCTCACCACCCCATTTGCGGGGAAAACTGTTTTTT	CASSPPHLRGKLFF
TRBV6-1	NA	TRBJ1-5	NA	TGTGCCAGCCGGGACACCAATCAGCCCCAGCATTTT	CASRDTNQPQHF
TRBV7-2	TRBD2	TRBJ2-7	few	TGTGCCAGCAGCCTAGCGGGGGCACCTTCCTACGAGCAGTACTTC	CASSLAGAPSYEQYF
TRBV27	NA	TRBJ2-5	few	TGTGCCAGCAGTTTAGGGAGGACAGGCAGCTGGGCAAAAGAGACCCAGTACTTC	CASSLGRTGSWAKETQYF
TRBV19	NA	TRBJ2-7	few	TGTGCCACTAGAGAGCAGGGCTTCTCCTACGAGCAGTACTTC	CATREQGFSYEQYF
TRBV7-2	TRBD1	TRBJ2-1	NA	TGTGCCAGCAGCCTACGGACAGGGGGCAATGAGCAGTTCTTC	CASSLRTGGNEQFF
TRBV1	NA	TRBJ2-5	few	TGCACCAGCAGCCAAGGAAATCTTGACAGGGGGCGAGAGACCCAGTACTTC	CTSSQGNLDRGRETQYF
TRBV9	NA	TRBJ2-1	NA	TGTGCCAGCAGCGTCGGGCGGGGCGACTTTGGGTGGGGCACCAATGAGCAGTTCTTC	CASSVGRGDFGWGTNEQFF
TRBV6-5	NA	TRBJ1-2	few	TGTGCCAGCAGCCGGGGTTATGGCTACACCTTC	CASSRGYGYTF
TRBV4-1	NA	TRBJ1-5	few	TGCGCCAGCAGCCAAGATCCAGGCAGGGCTGGACAGCCCCAGCATTTT	CASSQDPGRAGQPQHF
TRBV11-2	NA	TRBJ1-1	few	TGTGCCAGCAGCTCGGGTCTCTGGTGGGGGGACACTGAAGCTTTCTTT	CASSSGLWWGDTEAFF
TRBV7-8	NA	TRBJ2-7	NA	TGTGCCAGCAGCAAGTGGGAGATAGAGTACGAGCAGTACTTC	CASSKWEIEYEQYF
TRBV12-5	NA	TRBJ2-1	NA	TGTGCCGGGGGTAAGGGCTACAATGAGCAGTTCTTC	CAGGKGYNEQFF
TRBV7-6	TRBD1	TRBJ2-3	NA	TGTGCCAGCAGCTTAGGACAGGGGGCAGATACGCAGTATTTT	CASSLGQGADTQYF
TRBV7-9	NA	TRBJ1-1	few	TGTGCCAGCAGCCCCTCTCCTTCCAGGGGCCCCGGAGTAAGAGCTTTCTTT	CASSPSPSRGPGVRAFF
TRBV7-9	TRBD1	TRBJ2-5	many	TGTGCCAGCGCTGGCGGACAGGGTGTGGAGACCCAGTACTTC	CASAGGQGVETQYF
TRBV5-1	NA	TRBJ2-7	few	TGCGCCAGCAGGATTGCAGGGGAGTACGAGCAGTACTTC	CASRIAGEYEQYF
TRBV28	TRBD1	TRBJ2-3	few	TGTGCCAGCAGCCGGACAGGGGTGCATACGCAGTATTTT	CASSRTGVHTQYF
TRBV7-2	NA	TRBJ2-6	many	TGTGCCAGTAGGGGATACTCTGGGGCCAACGTCCTGACTTTC	CASRGYSGANVLTF
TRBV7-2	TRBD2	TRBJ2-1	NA	TGTGCCAGCAGCTTACAGCGGGGGGGCAGTGAGCAGTTCTTC	CASSLQRGGSEQFF
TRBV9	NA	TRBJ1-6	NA	TGTGCCAGCAGCGTATCACAGGGCAATTCACCCCTCCACTTT	CASSVSQGNSPLHF
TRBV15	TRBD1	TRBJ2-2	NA	TGTGCCACCAGGTTAAACAGGGGCGACACCGGGGAGCTGTTTTTT	CATRLNRGDTGELFF
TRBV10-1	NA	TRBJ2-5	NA	TGCGCCAGCAGTGAGTCAGCAGGGGATGGGACCCAGTACTTC	CASSESAGDGTQYF
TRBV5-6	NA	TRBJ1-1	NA	TGTGCCAGCAGCTTGTGGAGTATGAACACTGAAGCTTTCTTT	CASSLWSMNTEAFF
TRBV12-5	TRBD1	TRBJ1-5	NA	TGTGCTAGTGGTTCTAAGGCAGGGGGCTCGGTTCAGCCCCAGCATTTT	CASGSKAGGSVQPQHF
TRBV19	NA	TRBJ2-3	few	TGTGCCAGCGCATTCGTGCGGACTAGCACAGATACGCAGTATTTT	CASAFVRTSTDTQYF
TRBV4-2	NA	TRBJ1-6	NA	TGTGCCAGCAGCCATAGCCTCCCCGCGGTCCTCCACTTT	CASSHSLPAVLHF
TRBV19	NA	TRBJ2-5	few	TGTGCCAGTAGTATCTATGGGGCAGGCGAGACCCAGTACTTC	CASSIYGAGETQYF